Below are 30 T cell receptor beta chains sequenced from a single sample in a study of T cell repertoires in ileal Crohn's disease. Libraries were prepared by immunoSEQ multiplex PCR; TCRdb keeps only in-frame clonotypes and omits some of them. The table shows 25,000 to 35,000 clones, with approximately 78% occurring only once. The source material was ileal tissue. These receptors were obtained from an adult with Crohn's disease.

This chain joins TRBV4-1 and TRBJ2-3, with 10 bases identical to TRBD2. The CDR3 is made up of 17 amino acids. J gave up 2 bases and V 0 bases, and 5 bases lay outside the gene matches. Looked up from germline, CDR1 is MGHRA and CDR2 is YSYEKL. DNA for the CDR3: TGCGCCAGCAGCCAAGATGAGCGGGGGGGAGACACAGATACGCAGTATTTT. Translation gives CASSQDERGGDTDTQYF.

The chain combines TRBV5-1 with TRBJ2-1; D is possibly TRBD2 (5 bases). The ends were cut back, 0 bases at V and 7 bases at J, with 11 bases in the middle. Germline-derived CDR1 and CDR2 are SGHRS and YFSETQ. The CDR3 contains 14 residues. CDR3 nucleotides: TGCGCCAGCAGCTTGGTACTTCCGGGGAATGAGCAGTTCTTC. It encodes CASSLVLPGNEQFF.

The rearrangement links TRBV11-3 to TRBJ1-1, with 7 nucleotides matching TRBD1. The J segment lost 3 bases and the V segment lost 5 bases, leaving 3 bases of the junction unmatched. Germline assignment: CDR1 SGHNT and CDR2 YENEEA. This CDR3 is built from 13 residues. The CDR3 coding sequence is TGTGCCAGCAGCCAGGGGGATGACACTGAAGCTTTCTTT. This encodes CASSQGDDTEAFF.

The gene calls are TRBV7-8 and TRBJ1-6; 9 nucleotides match TRBD1. The ends lost 8 bases at V and 8 bases at J; junction bases unmatched: 7. CDR3 length equals 14 residues. Per germline, CDR1 SGHVS and CDR2 FQNEAQ. CDR3: CASGQGLTDSPLHF. CDR3 DNA sequence: TGTGCCAGCGGACAGGGGCTTACGGATTCACCCCTCCACTTT.

The chain combines TRBV4-2 with TRBJ2-7; perhaps TRBD1 as D (5 bases). This CDR3 spans 17 amino acids. CDR1 is LGHNA and CDR2 is YNFKEQ in the germline V gene. The V end lost 0 bases, the J end lost 3 bases, and 18 bases lay between the germline ends. CDR3 in amino acids: CASSQEVRNRINYEQYF. Here the CDR3 DNA reads TGTGCCAGCAGCCAAGAAGTAAGGAACAGGATAAACTACGAGCAGTACTTC.

The V gene is TRBV4-1, the J gene TRBJ2-1; 11 bases fit TRBD2. Looked up from germline, CDR1 is MGHRA and CDR2 is YSYEKL. V was pared by 0 bases and J by 3 bases, with 1 base of the junction left unmatched. The CDR3 length is 16 residues. The CDR3 region is CASSQEGTSGYNEQFF. The CDR3 DNA reads TGCGCCAGCAGCCAAGAAGGGACTAGCGGCTACAATGAGCAGTTCTTC.

The gene calls are TRBV19 and TRBJ2-5; perhaps TRBD1 as D (5 bases). From germline, CDR1 is LNHDA and CDR2 SQIVND (reference sequence). Trimming took off 6 bases at V and 1 base at J, with 9 bases between the two ends. The CDR3 is 13 residues long. In nucleotides, the CDR3 is TGTGCCAGTAGCAGCGACAGCCAAGAGACCCAGTACTTC. Its translation is CASSSDSQETQYF.

This clone was seen only once. The rearrangement links TRBV19 to TRBJ1-4; 7 bases line up with TRBD1. The CDR3 is 14 amino acids. V lost 3 bases and J lost 2; bases outside the gene matches: 0. The germline gives CDR1 LNHDA, CDR2 SQIVND (reference sequence). The CDR3 region is CASSMTGTNEKLFF. CDR3 DNA sequence: TGTGCCAGTAGTATGACAGGGACTAATGAAAAACTGTTTTTT.

This clone has only a few counts. The V and J genes are TRBV7-2 and TRBJ1-4; D is possibly TRBD1 (6 bases). This CDR3 spans 14 amino acids. Germline V lookup: CDR1 SGHTA, CDR2 FQGNSA. Trimming shortened V by 1 base and J by 8 bases, and 11 bases separated the two germline ends. CDR3 protein: CASSLDRAAEKLFF. The CDR3 region has the DNA TGTGCCAGCAGCTTAGACAGGGCGGCGGAAAAACTGTTTTTT.

V is TRBV7-9 and J is TRBJ1-2; 9 nucleotides line up with TRBD1. CDR3 size: 16 residues. Germline V gives CDR1 SEHNR, CDR2 FQNEAQ (reference sequence). Germline trimming cut 5 bases from V and 2 bases from J; bases unmatched to any gene: 9. The CDR3 loop reads CASSPPGTGSNYGYTF. For the CDR3, the DNA is TGTGCCAGCAGCCCACCCGGGACAGGGAGCAACTATGGCTACACCTTC. Full variable domain (outside the CDR3, taken from reference TRBV7-9 and TRBJ1-2): DTGVSQNPRHKITKRGQNVTFRCDPISEHNRLYWYRQTLGQGPEFLTYFQNEAQLEKSRLLSDRFSAERPKGSFSTLEIQRTEQGDSAMYLCASSPPGTGSNYGYTFGSGTRLTVV.

The chain carries TRBV6-1 and TRBJ2-7; a possible D gene is TRBD2 (5 bases). CDR1 and CDR2 from the germline V gene are MNHNS and SASEGT. The V and J ends lost 7 bases and 2 bases respectively, with 15 bases between them. The length of the CDR3 is 14 residues. For the CDR3, the DNA is TGTGCCAGCAAAGGTCTCCGGGGAGCCTACGAGCAGTACTTC. This translates into CASKGLRGAYEQYF.

The rearrangement uses TRBV7-2 and TRBJ2-1; 7 bases match TRBD2. This CDR3 has 16 amino acids. Germline CDR1 and CDR2: SGHTA and FQGNSA. With 6 bases clipped from V and 0 bases from J, the junction kept 8 bases outside the gene matches. The CDR3 loop reads CASSYGSGNSYNEQFF. CDR3 in DNA: TGTGCCAGCAGTTATGGGAGCGGGAACTCCTACAATGAGCAGTTCTTC.

This chain joins TRBV6-5 and TRBJ2-1; the match to TRBD1 covers 7 bases. The CDR3 spans 16 residues. V lost 1 base and J lost 4; bases outside the gene matches: 7. The germline gives CDR1 MNHEY, CDR2 SVGAGI. The CDR3 loop reads CASSYFDRVAYNEQFF. Written as DNA, the CDR3 is TGTGCCAGCAGTTACTTCGACAGGGTGGCGTACAATGAGCAGTTCTTC.

V usage is TRBV23-1 and J usage is TRBJ2-7, with D possibly matching TRBD2 (6 bases). TRBV23-1 is assigned to the ORF class and has an uncertain function. V lost 3 bases to trimming and J lost 3 bases, with 21 bases between them. The CDR3 runs 17 residues. CDR3 in DNA: TGCGCCAGCAGTCATTCGATTCCTGGAGGGCTCGGCTACGAGCAGTACTTC. It codes for CASSHSIPGGLGYEQYF.

The gene calls are TRBV7-9 and TRBJ1-1; no clear D gene. The CDR3 loop spans 14 amino acids. From germline, CDR1 is SEHNR and CDR2 FQNEAQ (reference sequence). V lost 1 base and J lost 6, with 12 bases in between. CDR3 sequence: CASSLGWGDPEAFF. The CDR3 region has the DNA TGTGCCAGCAGCTTAGGGTGGGGAGACCCTGAAGCTTTCTTT.

The chain has TRBV7-8 and TRBJ2-5, with a tentative D call TRBD2 (6 bases). Per the germline V gene, CDR1 is SGHVS and CDR2 is FQNEAQ. V lost 0 bases to trimming and J lost 2 bases, with 10 bases between them. The CDR3 totals 15 residues. The CDR3: CASSLAERVQETQYF. The DNA for the CDR3 is TGTGCCAGCAGCTTAGCGGAGCGGGTACAAGAGACCCAGTACTTC.

The V gene is TRBV9, the J gene TRBJ2-2, with no clear D. Germline loops: CDR1 SGDLS, CDR2 YYNGEE. Trimming took 4 bases from V and 1 from J, leaving 2 bases between them. CDR3 length equals 12 residues. CDR3 in DNA: TGTGCCAGCAGCCAGAACACCGGGGAGCTGTTTTTT. It translates to CASSQNTGELFF.

In its sample, this clone was seen once. V is TRBV7-2 and J is TRBJ2-3; 8 bases are shared with TRBD2. Trimming at V came to 2 bases and at J to 2 bases, leaving 9 bases not matched to a gene. Germline CDR1 reads SGHTA; CDR2 reads FQGNSA. The CDR3 sequence is 17 residues long. The CDR3 loop is CASSLISRGAVTDTQYF. CDR3 sequence (DNA): TGTGCCAGCAGCTTAATATCGCGGGGGGCGGTCACAGATACGCAGTATTTT.

The chain joins TRBV2 to TRBJ2-5; 7 nucleotides align to TRBD1. The V gene's germline CDR1 is SNHLY and CDR2 FYNNEI. This CDR3 is built from 15 residues. Losses at the gene ends were 6 bases for V and 5 bases for J; bases not matched to a gene: 12. For the CDR3, the DNA is TGTGCCAGCAGCACAGGGACAGACTGGAGGGAGACCCAGTACTTC. Its translation is CASSTGTDWRETQYF. Together with reference TRBV2 and TRBJ2-5, the CDR3 gives the full variable domain: EPEVTQTPSHQVTQMGQEVILRCVPISNHLYFYWYRQILGQKVEFLVSFYNNEISEKSEIFDDQFSVERPDGSNFTLKIRSTKLEDSAMYFCASSTGTDWRETQYFGPGTRLLVL.

This chain joins TRBV9 and TRBJ1-1; the D is unclear. Trimming took 4 bases from V and 7 from J, leaving 11 bases between them. Germline CDR1 SGDLS, CDR2 YYNGEE. This CDR3 is 12 amino acids long. The CDR3 spells CASSPGSGEAFF. For the CDR3, the DNA is TGTGCCAGCAGCCCCGGGTCGGGTGAAGCTTTCTTT.

The chain has TRBV28 and TRBJ2-5, with 14 bases aligning to TRBD2. Looked up from germline, CDR1 is MDHEN and CDR2 is SYDVKM. This CDR3 is 17 amino acids long. Trimming at V came to 4 bases and at J to 4 bases, leaving 8 bases not matched to a gene. The CDR3 sequence is CASSSRLAGGPTETQYF. CDR3 coding DNA: TGTGCCAGCAGTTCAAGACTAGCGGGGGGGCCCACAGAGACCCAGTACTTC.

This clone has more than one count but fewer than ten. The chain uses TRBV4-3 and TRBJ1-1; the D gene is possibly TRBD1 (5 bases). The CDR3 has 12 amino acids. CDR1 and CDR2 (germline): LGHNA, YSLEER. V was shortened by 8 bases and J by 6 bases, with 13 bases between the two germline ends. The CDR3 sequence: CASASGGAEAFF. CDR3 coding DNA: TGCGCCAGCGCTTCCGGGGGAGCTGAAGCTTTCTTT.

The rearrangement uses TRBV30 and TRBJ1-4; TRBD1 matches at 7 bases. The V segment lost 5 bases and the J segment 3 bases; nucleotides outside the gene matches: 6. The V gene's germline CDR1 is GTSNPN and CDR2 SVGIG (reference sequence). CDR3 length: 14 amino acids. CDR3 bases: TGTGCCTGGGGTAGGGGACAGTCTAATGAAAAACTGTTTTTT. Its protein product is CAWGRGQSNEKLFF.

The CDR3 spells CASSPGQGGEEKLFF. The CDR3, as DNA: TGTGCCAGCTCACCGGGACAGGGAGGCGAAGAAAAACTGTTTTTT. The V call is TRBV18, the J call TRBJ1-4; 9 bases align to TRBD1. The V gene end was trimmed by 3 bases and the J gene end by 8 bases; junction bases not matched to a gene: 7. Germline loops: CDR1 KGHSH, CDR2 LQKENI. The CDR3 length is 15 residues.

CDR3 DNA sequence: TGTGCCAGCAGTGGGACCGCTAGCCCTGGCACCATATATTTT. It is translated as CASSGTASPGTIYF. The gene calls are TRBV6-1 and TRBJ1-3; D uncertain. Germline-derived CDR1 and CDR2 are MNHNS and SASEGT. Trimming removed 4 bases at V and 9 bases at J, with 16 bases between. The CDR3 runs to 14 residues.

This clone has just a few counts. The CDR3 reads CASSMGHTNTEAFF. The CDR3, as DNA: TGTGCCAGTAGTATGGGACATACGAACACTGAAGCTTTCTTT. The rearrangement uses TRBV19 and TRBJ1-1; D possibly corresponds to TRBD1 (6 bases). CDR3 length: 14 residues. Trimming removed 3 bases from V and 1 base from J, with 9 bases in between. Germline V gene sequence: CDR1 LNHDA, CDR2 SQIVND (reference sequence).

DNA of the CDR3: TGCGCCAGCAGCTCGGGACTAGCGGGACTCTACGAGCAGTACTTC. Translated: CASSSGLAGLYEQYF. The rearrangement links TRBV5-1 to TRBJ2-7; TRBD2 aligns across 13 bases. Germline CDR1 and CDR2: SGHRS and YFSETQ. Trimming at V came to 3 bases and at J to 3 bases, leaving 3 bases not matched to a gene. CDR3 length equals 15 residues.

The chain carries TRBV9 and TRBJ1-1; 7 bases align to TRBD1. Per the germline V gene, CDR1 is SGDLS and CDR2 is YYNGEE. CDR3 length: 14 residues. The V and J ends lost 0 bases and 6 bases, in that order; junction bases with no gene match: 5. CDR3 sequence: CASSVEGARAEAFF. In nucleotides, the CDR3 is TGTGCCAGCAGCGTAGAGGGGGCTAGGGCTGAAGCTTTCTTT.

The chain uses TRBV4-2 and TRBJ1-2; D not resolved. The CDR3 is made up of 13 amino acids. Trimming took off 0 bases at V and 7 bases at J, with 9 bases between the two ends. Germline assignment: CDR1 LGHNA and CDR2 YNFKEQ. CDR3 loop: CASSQELRVGYTF. CDR3 sequence (DNA): TGTGCCAGCAGCCAAGAATTACGGGTTGGCTACACCTTC.

The sample holds a few counts of this clone. The V gene is TRBV5-6, the J gene TRBJ2-1; perhaps TRBD1 as D (6 bases). The germline V gene has CDR1 SGHDT and CDR2 YYEEEE. CDR3 size: 11 residues. The V end was cut by 6 bases, the J end by 6 bases, with 7 bases between. Here the CDR3 reads CASTDSNEQFF. The CDR3 region has the DNA TGTGCCAGCACGGACAGCAATGAGCAGTTCTTC.